The 18 T cell receptor beta chains reported below all come from one sample, sequenced in a study of blood T cell repertoires in COVID-19. Clones were read by immunoSEQ multiplex PCR, and TCRdb kept only the in-frame ones, dropping some. The data hold some 130,000 clones, with about four fifths observed a single time. Input material: PBMCs or T cells enriched from blood (not recorded which). These receptor sequences come from a man aged 35-49 years with acute COVID-19.

The chain links TRBV28 to TRBJ1-2; D is unclear. Trimming stripped 5 bases from V and 4 bases from J, with 8 bases between. The CDR3 has 12 residues. CDR1 and CDR2 (germline): MDHEN, SYDVKM. The CDR3 loop is CASSPGLYGYTF. CDR3 DNA: TGTGCCAGCAGTCCTGGGCTCTATGGCTACACCTTC.

The V gene is TRBV2, the J gene TRBJ1-2; D possibly corresponds to TRBD1 (5 bases). CDR3 length equals 14 residues. Trimming stripped 5 bases from V and 5 bases from J, with 15 bases between. CDR1 and CDR2 (germline): SNHLY, FYNNEI. CDR3 region: CASSPGDGGYGYTF. The CDR3 coding sequence is TGTGCCAGCAGTCCGGGGGACGGGGGGTATGGCTACACCTTC.

The V gene is TRBV28, the J gene TRBJ1-4; no clear D gene. Trimming left V 6 bases short and J 7 bases short, with 12 bases between. This CDR3 contains 13 residues. CDR1 MDHEN and CDR2 SYDVKM come from the germline V gene. The CDR3 nucleotides read TGTGCCAGCAGCCCTAGACGGGGTGAAAAACTGTTTTTT. It translates to CASSPRRGEKLFF.

The chain combines TRBV7-9 with TRBJ1-2, with 10 bases lining up with TRBD1. The CDR3 is 13 amino acids. Trimming cost V 3 bases and J 13 bases; bases outside gene matches: 8. The V gene's germline CDR1 is SEHNR and CDR2 FQNEAQ (reference sequence). For the CDR3, the DNA is TGTGCCAGCAGCTTGACAGGGGGCGCTCAACCCACCTTC. Translating it yields CASSLTGGAQPTF.

This clone was recorded only once. The DNA for the CDR3 is TGTGCCAGCAGTCCCCTGAGGGATCCCTATAATTCACCCCTCCACTTT. This codes for CASSPLRDPYNSPLHF. V gene TRBV27 combines with J gene TRBJ1-6; D gene uncertain. CDR1 and CDR2 (germline): MNHEY, SMNVEV (reference sequence). CDR3 size: 16 residues. V gave up 5 bases and J gave up 2 bases, with 13 bases separating them.

The rearrangement links TRBV19 to TRBJ2-2; D gene unclear. CDR3 length: 16 residues. With 3 bases removed from V and 2 bases from J, the gap between germline ends came to 13 bases. The V gene's germline CDR1 is LNHDA and CDR2 SQIVND (reference sequence). DNA for the CDR3: TGTGCCAGTAGTATGCAGGTCGTCGGTAACACCGGGGAGCTGTTTTTT. This translates into CASSMQVVGNTGELFF.

The V call is TRBV2, the J call TRBJ1-5; possibly TRBD1 for D (5 bases). Germline CDR1 and CDR2: SNHLY and FYNNEI. CDR3 length equals 13 residues. Trimming took 2 bases from V and 4 from J, leaving 6 bases between them. In nucleotides, the CDR3 is TGTGCCAGCAGTGAACAGGGAAATCAGCCCCAGCATTTT. Translation: CASSEQGNQPQHF.

The CDR3 DNA reads TGTGCCAGCAGCCCGACCGGGACAGGGAGGCATGGCTACACCTTC. Its protein is CASSPTGTGRHGYTF. This rearrangement joins TRBV13 to TRBJ1-2, with 9 bases that match TRBD1. Germline assignment: CDR1 PRHDT and CDR2 FYEKMQ (reference sequence). The ends lost 5 bases at V and 6 bases at J; junction bases unmatched: 10. The CDR3 length is 15 residues. The full variable domain, completed using reference TRBV13 and TRBJ1-2, is AAGVIQSPRHLIKEKRETATLKCYPIPRHDTVYWYQQGPGQDPQFLISFYEKMQSDKGSIPDRFSAQQFSDYHSELNMSSLELGDSALYFCASSPTGTGRHGYTFGSGTRLTVV.

The CDR3 protein is CASSQNPTGTKNEKLFF. CDR3 coding DNA: TGCGCCAGCAGCCAGAACCCAACCGGGACAAAAAATGAAAAACTGTTTTTT. The chain links TRBV4-3 to TRBJ1-4; D is perhaps TRBD1 (6 bases). CDR3 length: 17 amino acids. Germline CDR1 reads LGHNA; CDR2 reads YSLEER. Deletions cut 3 bases from V and 5 bases from J, with 19 bases between.

CDR3 amino acids: CASSPRTGNPNEQFF. The CDR3 DNA sequence: TGTGCCAGTAGTCCAAGGACAGGGAATCCCAATGAGCAGTTCTTC. The V gene is TRBV19, the J gene TRBJ2-1; 8 bases are shared with TRBD1. The germline gives CDR1 LNHDA, CDR2 SQIVND (reference sequence). CDR3 size: 15 residues. J gave up 6 bases and V 5 bases, and 9 bases lay outside the gene matches. Filled out from reference TRBV19 and TRBJ2-1, the complete variable domain reads DGGITQSPKYLFRKEGQNVTLSCEQNLNHDAMYWYRQDPGQGLRLIYYSQIVNDFQKGDIAEGYSVSREKKESFPLTVTSAQKNPTAFYLCASSPRTGNPNEQFFGPGTRLTVL.

This chain uses TRBV7-8 with TRBJ2-7, with a weak D call TRBD1 (5 bases). Between the trimmed V and J ends, which lost 5 bases and 1 base, there was a span of 12 bases. The CDR3 length is 14 residues. From germline, CDR1 is SGHVS and CDR2 FQNEAQ. The CDR3 region is CASSRETDSYEQYF. The CDR3 coding sequence is TGTGCCAGCAGCCGAGAGACAGATTCCTACGAGCAGTACTTC.

J is TRBJ2-1 and V is TRBV11-2, with 11 bases identical to TRBD2. The CDR3 has 18 amino acids. Per germline, CDR1 SGHAT and CDR2 FQNNGV. The ends lost 3 bases at V and 7 bases at J; junction bases unmatched: 14. The CDR3 bases are TGTGCCAGCAGCTTTATAGCGGGAGGGCCTTACAGCAATAATGAGCAGTTCTTC. Its translation: CASSFIAGGPYSNNEQFF.

The rearrangement joins TRBV30 to TRBJ1-5; 10 bases are shared with TRBD1. V gave up 1 base and J gave up 3 bases; unmatched junction bases: 6. This CDR3 contains 16 residues. The germline V gene has CDR1 GTSNPN and CDR2 SVGIG (reference sequence). CDR3 sequence reads: CAWSAGGQGFNQPQHF. In nucleotides, the CDR3 is TGTGCCTGGAGTGCAGGGGGACAGGGGTTCAATCAGCCCCAGCATTTT.

V is TRBV5-8 and J is TRBJ2-7; 7 bases are shared with TRBD1. V was clipped by 4 bases and J by 3 bases; unmatched bases: 16. Germline CDR1 reads SGHTS; CDR2 reads YDEGEE. CDR3 length: 17 amino acids. Here the CDR3 DNA reads TGTGCCAGCAGCCCACCCACCGGGGACAGTCGCCTCTACGAGCAGTACTTC. Protein: CASSPPTGDSRLYEQYF.

The V gene is TRBV28, the J gene TRBJ1-5, with 9 bases identical to TRBD1. V gave up 7 bases and J gave up 4 bases; unmatched junction bases: 5. The CDR3 spans 14 residues. CDR1 is MDHEN and CDR2 is SYDVKM in the germline V gene. The CDR3 is CASTDRGGNQPQHF. DNA of the CDR3: TGTGCCAGCACCGACAGGGGGGGGAATCAGCCCCAGCATTTT.

The chain is built from TRBV5-4 and TRBJ1-6; 9 bases line up with TRBD1. The CDR3 covers 16 residues. CDR1 is SGHNT and CDR2 is YYREEE in the germline V gene (reference sequence). The junction had 6 bases not matched to a gene; V was cut back by 1 base and J by 7 bases. CDR3 in amino acids: CASSLWAGQGNSPLHF. The CDR3 coding sequence is TGTGCCAGCAGCTTGTGGGCGGGACAGGGAAATTCACCCCTCCACTTT.

This clone has just one count. The chain recombines TRBV19 with TRBJ1-2; D gene ambiguous. The CDR3 is 14 amino acids. Trimming stripped 6 bases from V and 4 bases from J, with 15 bases between. Germline V lookup: CDR1 LNHDA, CDR2 SQIVND (reference sequence). CDR3 sequence: CASSGRTRGYGYTF. Written as DNA, the CDR3 is TGTGCCAGTAGCGGTCGGACCCGGGGCTATGGCTACACCTTC.

The J gene is TRBJ1-5, the V gene TRBV7-2; 9 nucleotides match TRBD1. CDR3 length: 17 residues. J was trimmed by 2 bases and V by 5 bases; bases with no gene match: 10. CDR1 and CDR2 from the germline V gene are SGHTA and FQGNSA. In DNA form, the CDR3 reads TGTGCCAGCAGCCTCCGGACAGGGGAACTTGGCAATCAGCCCCAGCATTTT. Protein: CASSLRTGELGNQPQHF.